These 9 T cell receptor beta chains were all obtained from the same sample, sequenced in a study of cytomegalovirus exposure and HLA in healthy donors (dated by TCRdb to about 2017). Library preparation employed the immunoSEQ multiplex PCR assay. A mixture of 60 forward primers for TCR Vbeta segments and 13 reverse primers for TCR Jbeta segments was used in the multiplex PCR. TCRdb carries this immuneACCESS record with in-frame sequences only. Its versions omit some clonotypes, under half of them owing to an unresolved V gene in the studies checked, with the rest unexplained. The data table for this sample lists under 40,000 clones. About 2.1% of the sample rests with the top ten. Sequenced input: PBMCs. These receptors came from a woman aged 35 to 49 in good health and CMV-seropositive.

The V call is TRBV10-2, the J call TRBJ1-5, with a possible D match to TRBD1 (6 bases). The CDR3 loop spans 14 amino acids. Germline CDR1 and CDR2: WSHSY and SAAADI. V dropped 4 bases and J dropped 7 bases, with 14 bases sitting between them. CDR3 amino acids: CASSGRLGGQPQHF. CDR3 nucleotide sequence: TGCGCCAGCAGTGGGCGCCTAGGGGGACAGCCCCAGCATTTT.

With regard to this clone: Additional DNA sequences in this sample encode the identical CDR3. The V call is TRBV19, the J call TRBJ2-3; D ambiguous. Germline loops: CDR1 LNHDA, CDR2 SQIVND (reference sequence). The CDR3 is made up of 14 amino acids. The V and J ends lost 3 bases and 6 bases respectively, with 13 bases between them. CDR3 sequence reads: CASSMFSPGDTQYF. DNA for the CDR3: TGTGCCAGTAGTATGTTTTCCCCGGGTGATACGCAGTATTTT.

The chain joins TRBV9 to TRBJ2-7, with TRBD2 matching over 8 bases. CDR3 length equals 14 residues. The V gene's germline CDR1 is SGDLS and CDR2 YYNGEE. V dropped 6 bases and J dropped 2; count of bases not matched to a gene: 7. CDR3 bases: TGTGCCAGCAACGGGGGGGGCTTCACCTACGAGCAGTACTTC. Translated, it gives CASNGGGFTYEQYF.

V is TRBV9 and J is TRBJ1-1; D remains ambiguous. In germline, CDR1 is SGDLS, CDR2 YYNGEE. CDR3 length: 15 amino acids. V was shortened by 0 bases and J by 3 bases, with 12 bases between the two germline ends. The chain's CDR3 is CASSVDNRRYTEAFF. The DNA of the CDR3 is TGTGCCAGCAGCGTAGACAACAGACGGTACACTGAAGCTTTCTTT.

The V call is TRBV27, the J call TRBJ1-2; D call uncertain. Germline assignment: CDR1 MNHEY and CDR2 SMNVEV (reference sequence). V was trimmed by 3 bases and J by 1 base, leaving 6 bases between them. The CDR3 loop spans 13 amino acids. CDR3 sequence (DNA): TGTGCCAGCAGTTTTGAGGGTAACTATGGCTACACCTTC. Protein sequence: CASSFEGNYGYTF.

The V gene is TRBV7-3, the J gene TRBJ2-7, with 8 nucleotides matching TRBD1. J lost 2 bases, V lost 5 bases, and 8 bases had no gene match. CDR3 length: 15 amino acids. In germline, CDR1 is SGHTA, CDR2 FQGTGA. In nucleotides, the CDR3 is TGTGCCAGCAGCGGAACTGTGACAGGGGCCTACGAGCAGTACTTC. This gives the protein CASSGTVTGAYEQYF.

This chain uses TRBV10-3 with TRBJ1-2; 7 positions match TRBD1. Germline loops: CDR1 ENHRY, CDR2 SYGVKD. The length of the CDR3 is 16 residues. Unmatched junction bases numbered 14, after V lost 2 bases and J lost 8 bases. The CDR3 sequence: CAISEGERDSLAGYTF. In DNA form, the CDR3 reads TGTGCCATCAGTGAGGGGGAAAGGGACAGCTTGGCCGGCTACACCTTC.

The rearrangement joins TRBV30 to TRBJ1-5, with D maybe TRBD1 (5 bases). This CDR3 is built from 14 residues. Deletions cut 0 bases from V and 7 bases from J, with 13 bases between. Looked up from germline, CDR1 is GTSNPN and CDR2 is SVGIG (reference sequence). CDR3 in amino acids: CAWSVLGGEQPQHF. CDR3 nucleotide sequence: TGTGCCTGGAGTGTACTCGGGGGTGAGCAGCCCCAGCATTTT.

The chain is built from TRBV28 and TRBJ2-7; 9 nucleotides align to TRBD1. The germline CDR1 and CDR2 sequences are MDHEN and SYDVKM. With 6 bases clipped from V and 2 bases from J, the junction kept 5 bases outside the gene matches. CDR3 length: 14 amino acids. CDR3 amino acids: CASRRRDRAYEQYF. CDR3 bases: TGTGCCAGCAGGAGGAGGGACAGGGCCTACGAGCAGTACTTC.